A selection of T cell receptor beta chains follows, all from one sample in a study of blood T cells in healthy people across ages. TCRdb analysed the 5' RACE reads with MiXCR anew, one entry per CDR3 protein. Of about 780,000 distinct CDR3 sequences in the sample, 46% are singletons; the top ten hold less than 20%. What was sequenced was blood. These receptor sequences come from an elderly man in good health. CDR3s include the opening cysteine and the closing phenylalanine or tryptophan. Each record gives: J gene, V gene, clone size, D gene, CDR3 length, CDR3 DNA, CDR3 protein. The D gene is left open where the match is weak. The size entry is marked missing in some rows and otherwise reads once, few, many or a size class.

TRBJ2-1	TRBV28	.	TRBD2	15	TGTGCCAGCAGTTTAAGGAGCGGGGTCTACAATGAGCAGTTCTTC	CASSLRSGVYNEQFF
TRBJ1-1	TRBV4-1	.	.	13	TGCGCCAGCAGCCAAGGAGGAGGATTTGAAGCTTTCTTT	CASSQGGGFEAFF
TRBJ2-3	TRBV5-8	few	TRBD2	15	TGTGCCAGCAGCTTGTCAGCGGGAGAAGCAGATACGCAGTATTTT	CASSLSAGEADTQYF
TRBJ1-2	TRBV28	once	.	11	TGTGCCAGCAGTCTATCTTATGGCTACACCTTC	CASSLSYGYTF
TRBJ2-3	TRBV12-3/TRBV12-4	.	.	13	TGTGCCAGCAGGCCCCTGGCCAAAGAGACGCAGTATTTT	CASRPLAKETQYF
TRBJ2-7	TRBV12-3/TRBV12-4	.	.	14	TGTGCCAGCAGTTTCCAGGGACAACACTACGAGCAGTACTTC	CASSFQGQHYEQYF
TRBJ2-3	TRBV6-5	.	.	15	TGTGCCAGCTCCAGGGGCGCGCGCTACGGAGATACGCAGTATTTT	CASSRGARYGDTQYF
TRBJ1-5	TRBV15	.	.	14	TGTGCCACCAGCAGAGGGACCGTGGATGGGGCCCAGCATTTT	CATSRGTVDGAQHF
TRBJ2-5	TRBV6-5	few	.	13	TGTGCCAGCAGTTACGATGGAGATGAGACCCAGTACTTC	CASSYDGDETQYF
TRBJ2-5	TRBV7-3	.	.	15	TGTGCCAGCAGCTCAGGGGGGGGGCCCCTAGAGACCCAGTACTTC	CASSSGGGPLETQYF
TRBJ2-2	TRBV7-2	.	TRBD2	14	TGTGCCAGTATGGGCGGGAGGGCGGCCGGGGAGCTGTTTTTT	CASMGGRAAGELFF
TRBJ2-3	TRBV12-3/TRBV12-4	many	.	14	TGTGCCAGCAGTTTGGCAGTGAGCACAGATACGCAGTATTTT	CASSLAVSTDTQYF
TRBJ2-3	TRBV20-1	few	TRBD2	17	TGCAGTGCTAGAGTCCCCCGGCTAGCGGGGAGCACAGATACGCAGTATTTT	CSARVPRLAGSTDTQYF
TRBJ1-1	TRBV6-5	.	.	14	TGTGCCAGCAGAATCACAGGGCTGCACACTGAGGCTTTCTTT	CASRITGLHTEAFF
TRBJ2-7	TRBV4-3	few	.	14	TGCGCCAGCAGCCAGTTCACATCTTCCAATGAGCAGTACTTC	CASSQFTSSNEQYF
TRBJ2-3	TRBV29-1	.	TRBD1	14	TGCAGCGTTGGGGACAGGGTGGTCACAGATACGCAGTATTTT	CSVGDRVVTDTQYF
TRBJ2-5	TRBV27	.	TRBD1	15	TGTGCCAGCAGTTTATTAGGACAGGGACCCGAGACCCAGTACTTC	CASSLLGQGPETQYF
TRBJ1-2	TRBV6-5	.	.	14	TGTGCCGGCAGCCCCCCGGGCAGGAACTATGGCTACACCTTC	CAGSPPGRNYGYTF
TRBJ2-7	TRBV7-9	.	.	12	TGTGTCAGCAGCGCCACAGGGTACGAGCAGTACTTC	CVSSATGYEQYF
TRBJ2-1	TRBV25-1	.	.	15	TGTGCCAGCAGTGAACCCCGGACAGTGTACAATGAGCAGTTCTTC	CASSEPRTVYNEQFF
TRBJ2-1	TRBV7-3	once	.	13	TGTGCCAGCAGCCCAGAGGACTCGGGTGAGCAGTTCTTC	CASSPEDSGEQFF
TRBJ2-1	TRBV7-2	.	TRBD2	16	TGTGCCAGCAGCACCCTGACTAGCGGGAGGGCCTATGAGCAGTTCTTC	CASSTLTSGRAYEQFF
TRBJ2-7	TRBV7-2	once	TRBD2	15	TGTGCCAGCGGGCTAGCGGTAGACGTAGGGTACGAGCAGTACTTC	CASGLAVDVGYEQYF
TRBJ2-5	TRBV11-2	.	.	14	TGTGCCAGCAGCTTAAAGCAGGGGCCGAAGACCCAGTACTTC	CASSLKQGPKTQYF
TRBJ2-2	TRBV12-3/TRBV12-4	.	TRBD1	20	TGTGCCAGCAGTTTAGCGGTGGGACAGGGAGTACCAACCGTCTCCGGGGAGCTGTTTTTT	CASSLAVGQGVPTVSGELFF
TRBJ2-1	TRBV5-1	.	TRBD2	15	TGCGCCAGCAGCTGGACTAGTCAGGCCTACAATGAGCAGTTCTTC	CASSWTSQAYNEQFF
TRBJ1-2	TRBV20-1	.	.	13	TGCAGTGCTAGAAGTAGGGGGGGCTATGGCTTCACCTTC	CSARSRGGYGFTF